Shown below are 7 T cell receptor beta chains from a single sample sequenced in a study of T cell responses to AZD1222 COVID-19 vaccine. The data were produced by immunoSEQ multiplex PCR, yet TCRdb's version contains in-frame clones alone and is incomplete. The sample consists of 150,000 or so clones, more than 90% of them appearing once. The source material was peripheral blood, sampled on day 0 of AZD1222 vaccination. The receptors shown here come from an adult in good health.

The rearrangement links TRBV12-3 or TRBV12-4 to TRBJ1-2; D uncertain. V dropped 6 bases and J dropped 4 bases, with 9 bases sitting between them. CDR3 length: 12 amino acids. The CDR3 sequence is CASRRSSYGYTF. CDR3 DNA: TGTGCCAGCAGGAGAAGCTCCTATGGCTACACCTTC.

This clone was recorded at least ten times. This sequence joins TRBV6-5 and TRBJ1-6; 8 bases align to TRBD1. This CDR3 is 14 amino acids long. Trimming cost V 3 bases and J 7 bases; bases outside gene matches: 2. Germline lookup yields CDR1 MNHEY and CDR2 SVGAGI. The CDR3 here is CASSYRTGNSPLHF. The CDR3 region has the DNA TGTGCCAGCAGTTATCGGACAGGGAATTCACCCCTCCACTTT.

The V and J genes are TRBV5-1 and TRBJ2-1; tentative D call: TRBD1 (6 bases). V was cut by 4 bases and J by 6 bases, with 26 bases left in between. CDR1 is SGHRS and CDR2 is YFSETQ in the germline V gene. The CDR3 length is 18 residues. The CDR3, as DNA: TGCGCCAGCAGCCCAGGGCCCTCAGGTACAGGGACCCTCAATGAGCAGTTCTTC. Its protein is CASSPGPSGTGTLNEQFF. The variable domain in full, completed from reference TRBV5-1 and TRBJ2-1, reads KAGVTQTPRYLIKTRGQQVTLSCSPISGHRSVSWYQQTPGQGLQFLFEYFSETQRNKGNFPGRFSGRQFSNSRSEMNVSTLELGDSALYLCASSPGPSGTGTLNEQFFGPGTRLTVL.

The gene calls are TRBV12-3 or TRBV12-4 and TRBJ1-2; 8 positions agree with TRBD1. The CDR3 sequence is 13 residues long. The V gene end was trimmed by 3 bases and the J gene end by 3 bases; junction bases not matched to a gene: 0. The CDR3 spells CASSLGQDYGYTF. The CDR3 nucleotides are TGTGCCAGCAGTTTGGGACAGGACTATGGCTACACCTTC.

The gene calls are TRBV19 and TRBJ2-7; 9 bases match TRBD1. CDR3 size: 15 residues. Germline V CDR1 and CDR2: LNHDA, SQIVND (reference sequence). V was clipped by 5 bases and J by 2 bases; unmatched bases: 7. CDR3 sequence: CASSLTGGFTYEQYF. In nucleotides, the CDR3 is TGTGCCAGTAGTTTAACAGGGGGCTTTACCTACGAGCAGTACTTC.

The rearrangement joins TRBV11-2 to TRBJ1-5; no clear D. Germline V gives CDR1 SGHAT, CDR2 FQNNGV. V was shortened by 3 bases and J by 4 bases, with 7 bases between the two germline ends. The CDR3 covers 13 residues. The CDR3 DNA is TGTGCCAGCAGCTTGGGAAGAAATCAGCCCCAGCATTTT. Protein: CASSLGRNQPQHF.

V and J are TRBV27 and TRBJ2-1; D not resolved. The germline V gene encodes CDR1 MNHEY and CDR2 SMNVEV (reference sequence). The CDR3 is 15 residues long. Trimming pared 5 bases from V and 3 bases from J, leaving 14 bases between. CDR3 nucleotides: TGTGCCAGCAGTCGCAACAATCCTATCTACAATGAGCAGTTCTTC. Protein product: CASSRNNPIYNEQFF.